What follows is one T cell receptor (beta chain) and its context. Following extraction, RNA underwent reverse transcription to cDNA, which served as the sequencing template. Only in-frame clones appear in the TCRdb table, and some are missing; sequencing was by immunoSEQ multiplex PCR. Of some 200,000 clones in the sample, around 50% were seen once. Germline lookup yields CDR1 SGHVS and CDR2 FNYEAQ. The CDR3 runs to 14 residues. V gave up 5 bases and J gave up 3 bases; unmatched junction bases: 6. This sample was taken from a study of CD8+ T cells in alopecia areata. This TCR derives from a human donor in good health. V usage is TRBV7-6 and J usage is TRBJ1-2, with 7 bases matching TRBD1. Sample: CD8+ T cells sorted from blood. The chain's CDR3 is CASSPATGDYGYTF. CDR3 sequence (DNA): TGTGCCAGCAGCCCCGCCACAGGGGACTATGGCTACACCTTC.